The present entry profiles one T cell receptor (beta chain) with its context. This CDR3 has 13 amino acids. The germline V gene has CDR1 SGHRS and CDR2 YFSETQ. Losses at the gene ends were 0 bases for V and 6 bases for J; bases not matched to a gene: 0. The data are from a study of technical replicates of blood from several donors. Sequenced by immunoSEQ multiplex PCR; TCRdb stores in-frame clones only, minus some. The data hold approximately 97,000 clones, with roughly 96% observed a single time. The TCR sequence derives from a human donor in good health. The chain is built from TRBV5-1 and TRBJ2-1, with TRBD2 identical over 7 bases. What was sequenced was T cells isolated from PBMCs. CDR3 protein: CASSLGLANEQFF. CDR3 nucleotide sequence: TGCGCCAGCAGCTTGGGACTAGCCAATGAGCAGTTCTTC.